This T cell receptor beta chain derives from a study of blood T cells in healthy people across ages. Sample-barcoded 5' priming and a J-beta primer mix drove a second PCR of about 7 to 12 cycles. TCRdb redid the calling of the 5' RACE reads with MiXCR, one entry per CDR3 protein. The table has about 970,000 distinct CDR3 sequences, roughly 51% seen once. This clonotype was observed a handful of times. Isolation per sample recovered at least 7 million PBMCs. Per individual sample, total RNA of at least 5 micrograms was extracted. The sequence was collected from a woman between 55 and 75 years old in good health. Sequencing was performed on blood.

CDR3 amino acids: CASTRDHTDTQYF. The CDR3 region has the DNA TGTGCCAGCACCCGGGACCACACAGATACGCAGTATTTT. The chain is built from TRBV9 and TRBJ2-3, with D perhaps TRBD1 or TRBD2 (5 bases each). The CDR3 is made up of 13 amino acids. Germline CDR1 reads SGDLS; CDR2 reads YYNGEE. Trimming removed 6 bases from V and 2 bases from J, with 10 bases in between.